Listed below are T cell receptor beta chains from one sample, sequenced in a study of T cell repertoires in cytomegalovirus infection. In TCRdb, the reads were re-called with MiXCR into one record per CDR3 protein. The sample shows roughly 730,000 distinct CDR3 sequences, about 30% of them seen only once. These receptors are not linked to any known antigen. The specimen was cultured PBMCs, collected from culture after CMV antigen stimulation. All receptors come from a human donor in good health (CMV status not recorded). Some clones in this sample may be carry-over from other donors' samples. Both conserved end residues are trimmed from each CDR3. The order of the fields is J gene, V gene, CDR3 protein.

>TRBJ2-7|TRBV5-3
ASSFPGQVEQY
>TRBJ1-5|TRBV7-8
ASSNPGGGSSNQPQH
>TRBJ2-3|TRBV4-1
ASSQDIERGTDTQY
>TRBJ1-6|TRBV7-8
ASSLTGVSRNSPLH
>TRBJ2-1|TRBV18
ASSPPLAGGSGSYNEQF
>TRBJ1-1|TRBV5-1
ASSLVGPYLNTEAF
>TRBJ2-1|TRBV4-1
ASSQPTVVEQF
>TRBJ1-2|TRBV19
ASSIGTVGT
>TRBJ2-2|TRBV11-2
ASSLGLATVGELF
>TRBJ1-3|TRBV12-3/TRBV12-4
ASSNTGSGNTIY
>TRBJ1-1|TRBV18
ASSLAAGIKGSEAF
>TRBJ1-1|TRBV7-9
ASSLNPQVAF
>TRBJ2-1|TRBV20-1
SARVRDRGQVEQF
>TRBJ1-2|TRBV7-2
ASSPREGASGYT
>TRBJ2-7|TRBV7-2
ASSQVPGGVYEQY
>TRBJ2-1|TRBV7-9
ASSLGGPLGYNEQF
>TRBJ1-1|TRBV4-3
ASSQHRGRAEAF
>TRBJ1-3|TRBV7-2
ASSPTSIGSGNTIY
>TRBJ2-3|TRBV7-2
ASSPSARGGTDTQY
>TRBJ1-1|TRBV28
ASSSSPKGTEAF
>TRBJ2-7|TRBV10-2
ASSEPGLADYEQY
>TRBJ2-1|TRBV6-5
ASKSASGTSYNEQF
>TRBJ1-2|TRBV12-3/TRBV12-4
ASWTEHNYGYT
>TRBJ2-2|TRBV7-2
ASTARGRGGTGELF
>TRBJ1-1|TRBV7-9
ASSLTSGDTEAF
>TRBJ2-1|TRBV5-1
ASSPDRGGNEQF
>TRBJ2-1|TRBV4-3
ASSQDALSYNEQF
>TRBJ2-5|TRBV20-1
SARRWETQY
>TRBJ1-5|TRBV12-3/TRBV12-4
ASSSRPNQPQH